These T cell receptor beta chains were read from a single sample in a study of OX40 agonist ivuxolimab in advanced cancers. Here immunoSEQ multiplex PCR was the method, and the copy in TCRdb shows in-frame clones only, minus some. Among tens of thousands of clones listed, approximately 92% were seen once. The material was CD4+ or CD8+ T cells sorted from blood, obtained in a trial of the OX40 agonist ivuxolimab. These receptors came from an adult with an advanced solid tumor such as melanoma, head and neck, liver or kidney cancer. The CDR3 runs from the conserved cysteine through the conserved F or W. The order of the fields is CDR3 length, clone size, V gene, J gene, D gene, CDR3 DNA, CDR3 protein. D genes are given only for firm matches. For some rows the clone size is stated as once, few or many, or as a class when expanded; others skip it.

12	.	TRBV6-1	TRBJ1-2	TRBD1	TGTGCCAGCAGTGAACAGGGGGATGGCTACACCTTC	CASSEQGDGYTF
13	.	TRBV30	TRBJ1-2	TRBD1	TGTGCCTGGAGATGGCAGGGGGACTATGGCTACACCTTC	CAWRWQGDYGYTF
13	.	TRBV6-4	TRBJ2-1	.	TGTGCCAGCAGTGATTCACCCTACAATGAGCAGTTCTTC	CASSDSPYNEQFF
15	.	TRBV7-9	TRBJ1-4	.	TGTGCCAGCAGCTTAGTGGTTGGCAGAAATGAAAAACTGTTTTTT	CASSLVVGRNEKLFF
13	.	TRBV5-5	TRBJ2-7	.	TGTGCCAGCAGTTATTCAGGGTCCTACGAGCAGTACTTC	CASSYSGSYEQYF
14	once	TRBV27	TRBJ1-1	.	TGTGCCAGCAGTGGGGCCGTCTGGAACACTGAAGCTTTCTTT	CASSGAVWNTEAFF
14	.	TRBV29-1	TRBJ2-1	.	TGCAGCGTTGAAGACCCAGACGGACAGAATGGGCAGTTCTTC	CSVEDPDGQNGQFF
13	.	TRBV27	TRBJ2-1	TRBD2	TGTGCCAGCAGTTTAGCGGGAGTGTTTGAGCAGTTCTTC	CASSLAGVFEQFF
12	once	TRBV30	TRBJ2-2	.	TGTGCCTGGAGTATATATGGCGGGGAGCTGTTTTTT	CAWSIYGGELFF
13	.	TRBV14	TRBJ1-2	.	TGTGCCAGCAGCCAAACTCAAGTCGGGAATTACACCTTC	CASSQTQVGNYTF
14	.	TRBV28	TRBJ2-7	.	TGTGCCAGCAGCCTAGGGACAATCTCCTACGAGCAGTACTTC	CASSLGTISYEQYF
14	.	TRBV6-5	TRBJ2-7	TRBD2	TGTGCCAGCAGTTCGAGCGGGGCCTCCTACGAGCAGTACTTC	CASSSSGASYEQYF
12	.	TRBV5-1	TRBJ1-1	.	TGCGCCAGCCGGTTGGGGAACACTGAAGCTTTCTTT	CASRLGNTEAFF
14	few	TRBV7-9	TRBJ1-1	.	TGTGCCAGCAGCTGGATTGACAGCTACACTGAAGCTTTCTTT	CASSWIDSYTEAFF
17	once	TRBV11-3	TRBJ2-2	TRBD1	TGTGCCAGCAGCTTAGATAAGACAGGGGAGAACACCGGGGAGCTGTTTTTT	CASSLDKTGENTGELFF
12	.	TRBV7-6	TRBJ2-3	.	TGTGCCAGCAGCCCCAACGGGGATACGCAGTATTTT	CASSPNGDTQYF
14	.	TRBV9	TRBJ2-1	.	TGTGCCAGCAGCGTAGCTCCTGGCTACAATGAGCAGTTCTTC	CASSVAPGYNEQFF
13	.	TRBV6-5	TRBJ1-2	.	TGTGCCAGCAGTTACCAGGTAGCGGATGGCTACACCTTC	CASSYQVADGYTF
14	.	TRBV9	TRBJ1-2	.	TGTGCCAGCAGCGTAGAACCGGGGCTCACGGGGGGCACCTTC	CASSVEPGLTGGTF
14	.	TRBV10-3	TRBJ2-2	.	TGTGCCATCAGTGAGTCTCTTCACAGGGGGGAGCTGTTTTTT	CAISESLHRGELFF
14	.	TRBV21-1	TRBJ1-5	.	TGTGCCAGCAGCAATCGGGTCAGGCATCAGCCCCAGCATTTT	CASSNRVRHQPQHF
15	.	TRBV27	TRBJ1-1	.	TGTGCCAGCAGTTTAATGTCGGTTCTGAACACTGAAGCTTTCTTT	CASSLMSVLNTEAFF